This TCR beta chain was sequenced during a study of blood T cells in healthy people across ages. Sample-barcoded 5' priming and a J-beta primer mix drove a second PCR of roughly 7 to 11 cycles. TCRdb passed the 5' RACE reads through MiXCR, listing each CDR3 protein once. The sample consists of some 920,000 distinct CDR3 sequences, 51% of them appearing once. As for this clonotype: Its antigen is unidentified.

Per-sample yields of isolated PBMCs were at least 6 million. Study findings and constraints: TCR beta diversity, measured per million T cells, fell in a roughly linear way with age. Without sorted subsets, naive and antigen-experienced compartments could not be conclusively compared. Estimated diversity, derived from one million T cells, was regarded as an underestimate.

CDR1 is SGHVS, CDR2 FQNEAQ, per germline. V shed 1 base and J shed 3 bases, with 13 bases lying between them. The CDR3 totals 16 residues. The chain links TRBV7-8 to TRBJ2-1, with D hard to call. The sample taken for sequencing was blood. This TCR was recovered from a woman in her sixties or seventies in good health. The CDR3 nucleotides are TGTGCCAGCAGCTTAGGGATCTCAGAATACTACAATGAGCAGTTCTTC. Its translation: CASSLGISEYYNEQFF.